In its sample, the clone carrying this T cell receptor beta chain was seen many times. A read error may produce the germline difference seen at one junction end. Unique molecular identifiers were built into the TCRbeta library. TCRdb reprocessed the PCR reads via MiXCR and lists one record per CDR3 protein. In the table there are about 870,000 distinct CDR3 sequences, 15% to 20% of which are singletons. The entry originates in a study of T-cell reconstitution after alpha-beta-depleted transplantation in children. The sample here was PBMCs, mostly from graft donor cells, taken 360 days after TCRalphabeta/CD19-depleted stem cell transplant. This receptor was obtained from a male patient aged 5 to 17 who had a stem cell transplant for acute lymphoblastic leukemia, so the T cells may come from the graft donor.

The CDR3 loop is CASSPGLAGSSYNEQFF. Written as DNA, the CDR3 is TGTGCCAGCTCACCGGGACTAGCGGGGAGCTCCTACAATGAGCAGTTCTTC. The rearrangement links TRBV4-1 to TRBJ2-1; the match to TRBD2 covers 13 bases. CDR1 and CDR2 (germline): MGHRA, YSYEKL. The CDR3 covers 17 residues.